This T cell receptor (beta chain) was found in a study of blood T cell repertoires in COVID-19. Study summary: Researchers got acute and convalescent COVID-19 samples from the United States, Italy and Spain. PBMCs, B-cell-depleted T cells, or T cells provided the cDNA or gDNA that made up the material.

Sequencing used immunoSEQ multiplex PCR; TCRdb keeps in-frame clones, though not all of them. Here the sample spans 350,000 or so clones, approximately 87% being singletons. The germline V gene has CDR1 SGHRS and CDR2 YFSETQ. The V and J ends lost 4 bases and 3 bases respectively, with 14 bases between them. The CDR3 runs 15 residues. The TCR comes from a woman aged 25 to 39 with COVID-19, enrolled during active disease. J is TRBJ2-1 and V is TRBV5-1; D might be TRBD2 (6 bases). The sequencing input was peripheral blood. The CDR3 loop is CASSPVAGNYNEQFF. The DNA for the CDR3 is TGCGCCAGCAGCCCCGTGGCGGGGAACTACAATGAGCAGTTCTTC.